The rows below give T cell receptor beta chains drawn from one sample of a study of blood T cell repertoires in COVID-19. Profiled with immunoSEQ multiplex PCR; TCRdb holds only in-frame clones, not every one. The table shows about 300,000 clones, with approximately 84% occurring only once. Sequenced material: PBMCs or T cells enriched from blood (not recorded which). These receptors were taken from a woman aged 18-30 years who had recovered from COVID-19. Both conserved end residues are part of each CDR3. Fields, in order: J gene, V gene, clone size, D gene, CDR3 DNA, CDR3 protein. The D gene is left open where the match is weak. Size tells how often a clone was seen (once, few, many) or the class of an expanded clone, and some rows leave it out.

J: TRBJ2-7; V: TRBV6-5; size: .; D: TRBD1; DNA: TGTGCCAGCAGTTTAGGGACAGCCTACGAGCAGTACTTC; CDR3: CASSLGTAYEQYF
J: TRBJ2-2; V: TRBV2; size: .; D: TRBD2; DNA: TGTGCCAGCAGTGTTAGTCTGGAGCGGGAGGGCACCGGGGAGCTGTTTTTT; CDR3: CASSVSLEREGTGELFF
J: TRBJ2-2; V: TRBV27; size: .; D: .; DNA: TGTGCCAGCAGTACCCACGACCTTCCGGGCGGGGAGCTGTTTTTT; CDR3: CASSTHDLPGGELFF
J: TRBJ2-2; V: TRBV5-1; size: .; D: TRBD1; DNA: TGCGCCAGCAGCGTGGGACAGGGACTCGGGGAGCTGTTTTTT; CDR3: CASSVGQGLGELFF
J: TRBJ2-1; V: TRBV11-2; size: .; D: TRBD2; DNA: TGTGCCAGCAGTGGGCCGACTAGCGGGATTTACAATGAGCAGTTCTTC; CDR3: CASSGPTSGIYNEQFF
J: TRBJ2-3; V: TRBV28; size: .; D: .; DNA: TGTGCCAGCAGGGAACAGGGTCATACGCAGTATTTT; CDR3: CASREQGHTQYF
J: TRBJ1-6; V: TRBV6-1; size: once; D: TRBD1; DNA: TGTGCCAGCAGTGAAGGGACAGGGGGATCACCCCTCCACTTT; CDR3: CASSEGTGGSPLHF
J: TRBJ1-5; V: TRBV19; size: .; D: TRBD1; DNA: TGTGCCAGTAACCTGGACAGGTTTTATCAGCCCCAGCATTTT; CDR3: CASNLDRFYQPQHF
J: TRBJ2-7; V: TRBV14; size: .; D: .; DNA: TGTGCCAGCAGCCAAGGTGCAGGGGCGGACGAGCAGTACTTC; CDR3: CASSQGAGADEQYF
J: TRBJ1-2; V: TRBV5-1; size: .; D: TRBD1; DNA: TGCGCCAGCAGCTTGGGGGGGACAGGGTTCAACTATGGCTACACCTTC; CDR3: CASSLGGTGFNYGYTF
J: TRBJ2-1; V: TRBV5-5; size: .; D: TRBD1; DNA: TGTGCCAGCAGCTTGGAGGGACAGGGGTACTACAATGAGCAGTTCTTC; CDR3: CASSLEGQGYYNEQFF
J: TRBJ1-5; V: TRBV27; size: .; D: TRBD1; DNA: TGTGCCAGCAGTACCTCCGGGACAGAATATAGCAATCAGCCCCAGCATTTT; CDR3: CASSTSGTEYSNQPQHF